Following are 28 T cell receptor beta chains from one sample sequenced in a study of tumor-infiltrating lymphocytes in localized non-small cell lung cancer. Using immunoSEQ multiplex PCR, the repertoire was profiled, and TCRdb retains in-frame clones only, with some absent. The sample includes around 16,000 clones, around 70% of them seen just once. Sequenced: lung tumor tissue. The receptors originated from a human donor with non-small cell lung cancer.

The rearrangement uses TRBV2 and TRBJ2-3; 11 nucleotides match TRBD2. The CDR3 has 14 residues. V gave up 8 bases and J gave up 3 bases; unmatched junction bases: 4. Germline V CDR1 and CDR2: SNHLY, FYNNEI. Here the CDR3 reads CASLLAGETDTQYF. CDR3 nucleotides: TGTGCCAGCCTACTAGCGGGGGAAACAGATACGCAGTATTTT.

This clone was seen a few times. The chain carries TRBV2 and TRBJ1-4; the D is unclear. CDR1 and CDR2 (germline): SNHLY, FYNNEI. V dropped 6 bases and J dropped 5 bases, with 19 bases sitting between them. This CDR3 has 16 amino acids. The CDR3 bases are TGTGCCAGCAGACTCGCCCTTACCCTATTCAATGAAAAACTGTTTTTT. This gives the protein CASRLALTLFNEKLFF.

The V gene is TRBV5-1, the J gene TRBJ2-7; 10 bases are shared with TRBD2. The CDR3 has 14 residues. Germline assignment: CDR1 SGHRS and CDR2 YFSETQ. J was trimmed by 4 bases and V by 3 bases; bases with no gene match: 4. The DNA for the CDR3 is TGCGCCAGCAGCTCCGGGACTAGCGTATACGAGCAGTACTTC. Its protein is CASSSGTSVYEQYF.

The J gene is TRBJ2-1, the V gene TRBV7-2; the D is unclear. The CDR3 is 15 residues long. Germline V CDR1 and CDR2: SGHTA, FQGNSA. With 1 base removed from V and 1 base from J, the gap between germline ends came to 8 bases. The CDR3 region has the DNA TGTGCCAGCAGCTTAGTTTCCGGGTCCTACAATGAGCAGTTCTTC. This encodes CASSLVSGSYNEQFF.

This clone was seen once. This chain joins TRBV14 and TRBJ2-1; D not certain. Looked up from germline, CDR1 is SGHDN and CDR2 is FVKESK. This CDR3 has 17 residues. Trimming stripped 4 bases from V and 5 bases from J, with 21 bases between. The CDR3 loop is CASSPRVGTPGNNEQFF. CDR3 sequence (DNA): TGTGCCAGCAGCCCCCGGGTCGGCACCCCAGGTAACAATGAGCAGTTCTTC.

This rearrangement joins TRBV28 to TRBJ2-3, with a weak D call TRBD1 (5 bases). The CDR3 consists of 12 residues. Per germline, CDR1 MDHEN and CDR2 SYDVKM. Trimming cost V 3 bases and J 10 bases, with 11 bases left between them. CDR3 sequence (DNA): TGTGCCAGCAGTTTCCCCAAACAGGCGCAGTATTTT. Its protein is CASSFPKQAQYF.

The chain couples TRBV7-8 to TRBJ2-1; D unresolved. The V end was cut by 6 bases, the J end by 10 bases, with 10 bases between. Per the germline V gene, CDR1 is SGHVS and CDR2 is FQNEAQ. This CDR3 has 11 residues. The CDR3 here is CASSVGLEQFF. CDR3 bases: TGTGCCAGCAGTGTCGGTCTCGAGCAGTTCTTC.

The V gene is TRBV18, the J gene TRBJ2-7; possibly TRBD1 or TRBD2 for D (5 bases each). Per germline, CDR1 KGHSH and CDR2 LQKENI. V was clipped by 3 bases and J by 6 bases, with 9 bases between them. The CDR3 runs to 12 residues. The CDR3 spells CASSPPGAEQYF. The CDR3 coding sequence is TGTGCCAGCTCACCCCCCGGGGCCGAGCAGTACTTC.

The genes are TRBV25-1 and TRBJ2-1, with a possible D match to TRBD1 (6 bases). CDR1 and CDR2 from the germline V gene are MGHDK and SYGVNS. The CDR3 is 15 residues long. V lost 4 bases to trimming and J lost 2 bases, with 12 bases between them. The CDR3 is CASSAGHLAYNEQFF. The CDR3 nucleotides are TGTGCCAGCAGTGCGGGACACCTAGCCTACAATGAGCAGTTCTTC.

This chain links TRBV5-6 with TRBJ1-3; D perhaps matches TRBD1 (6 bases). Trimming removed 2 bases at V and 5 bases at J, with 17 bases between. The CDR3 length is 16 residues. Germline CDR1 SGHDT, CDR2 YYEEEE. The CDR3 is CASSFTGTLRRNTIYF. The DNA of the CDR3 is TGTGCCAGCAGCTTTACCGGGACATTGCGGAGAAACACCATATATTTT.

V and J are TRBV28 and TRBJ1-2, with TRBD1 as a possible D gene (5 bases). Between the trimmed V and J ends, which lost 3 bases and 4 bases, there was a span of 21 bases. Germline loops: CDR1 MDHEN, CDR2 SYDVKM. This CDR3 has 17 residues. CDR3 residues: CASSFGAAGGMAYGYTF. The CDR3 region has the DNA TGTGCCAGCAGTTTTGGGGCCGCCGGGGGGATGGCCTATGGCTACACCTTC.

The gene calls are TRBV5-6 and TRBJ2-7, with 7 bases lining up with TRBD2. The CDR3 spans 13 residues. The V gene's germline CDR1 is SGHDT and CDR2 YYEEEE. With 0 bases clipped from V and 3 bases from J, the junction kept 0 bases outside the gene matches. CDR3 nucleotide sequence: TGTGCCAGCAGCTTGGCTAGCGGCTACGAGCAGTACTTC. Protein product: CASSLASGYEQYF.

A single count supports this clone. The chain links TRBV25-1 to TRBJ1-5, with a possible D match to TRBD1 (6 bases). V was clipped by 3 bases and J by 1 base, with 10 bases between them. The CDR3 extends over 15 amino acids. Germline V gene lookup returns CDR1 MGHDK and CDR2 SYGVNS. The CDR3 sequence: CASSDGGGSNQPQHF. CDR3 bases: TGTGCCAGCAGTGACGGAGGGGGAAGCAATCAGCCCCAGCATTTT.

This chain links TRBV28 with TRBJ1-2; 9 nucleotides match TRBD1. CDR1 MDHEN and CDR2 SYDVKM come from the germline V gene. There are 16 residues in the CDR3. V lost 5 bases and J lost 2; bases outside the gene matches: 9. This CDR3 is CASSETGQGNNYGYTF. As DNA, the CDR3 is TGTGCCAGCAGTGAAACTGGACAGGGGAACAACTATGGCTACACCTTC.

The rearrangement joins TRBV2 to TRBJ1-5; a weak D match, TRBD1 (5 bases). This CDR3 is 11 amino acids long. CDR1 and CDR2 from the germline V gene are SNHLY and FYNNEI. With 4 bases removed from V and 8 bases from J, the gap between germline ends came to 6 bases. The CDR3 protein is CASSGGEPQHF. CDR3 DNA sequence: TGTGCCAGCAGTGGAGGGGAGCCCCAGCATTTT.

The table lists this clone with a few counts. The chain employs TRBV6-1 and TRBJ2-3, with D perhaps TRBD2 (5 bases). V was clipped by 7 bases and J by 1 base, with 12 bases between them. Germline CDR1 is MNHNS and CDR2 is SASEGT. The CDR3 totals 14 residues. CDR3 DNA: TGTGCCAGCATGCTGGCGGGTGGCACAGATACGCAGTATTTT. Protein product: CASMLAGGTDTQYF.

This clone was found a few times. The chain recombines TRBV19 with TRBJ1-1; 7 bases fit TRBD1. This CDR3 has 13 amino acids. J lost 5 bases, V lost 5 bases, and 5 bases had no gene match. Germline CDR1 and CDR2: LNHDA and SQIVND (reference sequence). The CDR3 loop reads CASSSTGRTEAFF. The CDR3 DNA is TGTGCCAGTAGTTCGACAGGGAGGACTGAAGCTTTCTTT.

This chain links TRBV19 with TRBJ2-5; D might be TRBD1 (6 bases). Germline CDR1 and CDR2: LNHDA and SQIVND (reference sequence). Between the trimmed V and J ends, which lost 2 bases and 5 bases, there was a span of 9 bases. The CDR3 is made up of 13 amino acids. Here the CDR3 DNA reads TGTGCCAGTAGTATATCAGGGGCCGAGACCCAGTACTTC. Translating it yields CASSISGAETQYF.

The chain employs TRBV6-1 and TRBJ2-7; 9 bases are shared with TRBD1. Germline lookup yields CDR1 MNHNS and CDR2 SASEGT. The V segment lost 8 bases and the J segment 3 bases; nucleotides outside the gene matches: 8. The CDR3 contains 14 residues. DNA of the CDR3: TGTGCCAGCCGCCGGGACAGGGTCTTCTACGAGCAGTACTTC. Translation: CASRRDRVFYEQYF.

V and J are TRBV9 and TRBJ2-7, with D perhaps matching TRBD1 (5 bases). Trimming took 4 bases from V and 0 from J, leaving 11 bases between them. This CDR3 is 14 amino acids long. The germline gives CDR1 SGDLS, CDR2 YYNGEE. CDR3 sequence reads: CASSPQTASYEQYF. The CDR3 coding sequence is TGTGCCAGCAGCCCCCAGACAGCCTCCTACGAGCAGTACTTC.

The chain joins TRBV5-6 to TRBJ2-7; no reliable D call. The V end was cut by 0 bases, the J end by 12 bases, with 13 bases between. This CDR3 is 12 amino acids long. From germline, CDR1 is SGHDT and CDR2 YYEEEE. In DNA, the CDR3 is TGTGCCAGCAGCTTGGCCCGGGCAGCTCTGTACTTC. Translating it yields CASSLARAALYF.

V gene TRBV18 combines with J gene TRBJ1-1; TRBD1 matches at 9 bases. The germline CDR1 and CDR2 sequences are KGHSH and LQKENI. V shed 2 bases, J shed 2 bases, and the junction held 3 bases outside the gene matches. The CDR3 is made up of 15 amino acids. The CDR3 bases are TGTGCCAGCTCACCAATACAGGGGGCTAACACTGAAGCTTTCTTT. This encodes CASSPIQGANTEAFF.

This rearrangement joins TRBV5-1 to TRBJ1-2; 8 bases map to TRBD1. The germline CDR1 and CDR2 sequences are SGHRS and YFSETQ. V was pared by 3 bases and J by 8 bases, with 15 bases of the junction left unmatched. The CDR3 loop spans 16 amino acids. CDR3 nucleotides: TGCGCCAGCAGCTCGGGACAGGATTTCCCGTGGCGGGGCTACACCTTC. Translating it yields CASSSGQDFPWRGYTF.

The CDR3 sequence: CASSLGQGLSYEQYF. CDR3 nucleotide sequence: TGTGCCAGCAGCTTGGGCCAGGGGCTCTCCTACGAGCAGTACTTC. The J gene is TRBJ2-7, the V gene TRBV5-4; possibly TRBD1 for D (6 bases). The CDR3 totals 15 residues. V gave up 0 bases and J gave up 0 bases, with 10 bases separating them. Germline assignment: CDR1 SGHNT and CDR2 YYREEE (reference sequence). The full variable domain, with the rest looked up from reference TRBV5-4 and TRBJ2-7, is ETGVTQSPTHLIKTRGQQVTLRCSSQSGHNTVSWYQQALGQGPQFIFQYYREEENGRGNFPPRFSGLQFPNYSSELNVNALELDDSALYLCASSLGQGLSYEQYFGPGTRLTVT.

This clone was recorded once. The DNA for the CDR3 is TGTGCCAGCAGTAGTCGGCAGGGGAACACTGAAGCTTTCTTT. Encoded protein: CASSSRQGNTEAFF. The chain is built from TRBV6-5 and TRBJ1-1, with a possible D match to TRBD1 (5 bases). The CDR3 is 14 residues long. V was cut by 5 bases and J by 1 base, with 11 bases left in between. Germline V gene data show CDR1 as MNHEY and CDR2 as SVGAGI.

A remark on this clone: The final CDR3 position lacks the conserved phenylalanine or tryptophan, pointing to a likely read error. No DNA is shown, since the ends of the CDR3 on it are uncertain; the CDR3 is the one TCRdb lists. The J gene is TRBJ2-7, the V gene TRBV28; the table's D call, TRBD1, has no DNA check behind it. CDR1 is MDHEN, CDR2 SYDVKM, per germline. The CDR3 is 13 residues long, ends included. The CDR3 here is CASSFRGGVSPTH.

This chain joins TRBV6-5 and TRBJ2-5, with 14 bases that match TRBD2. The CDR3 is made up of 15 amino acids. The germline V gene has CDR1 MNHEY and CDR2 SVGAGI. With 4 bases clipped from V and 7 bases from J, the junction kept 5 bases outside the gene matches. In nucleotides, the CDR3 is TGTGCCAGCAGTTCGGGGACTAGCGGGGGCCCGACCCAGTACTTC. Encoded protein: CASSSGTSGGPTQYF.

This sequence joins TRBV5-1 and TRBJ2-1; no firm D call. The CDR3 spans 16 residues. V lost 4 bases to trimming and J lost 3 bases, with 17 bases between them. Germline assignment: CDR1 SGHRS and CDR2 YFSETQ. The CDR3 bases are TGCGCCAGCAGCCTACAAGGAGTTCCCCTCTACAATGAGCAGTTCTTC. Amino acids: CASSLQGVPLYNEQFF.